The clone carrying this T cell receptor (beta chain) appeared many times. TCRdb redid the calling of the 5' RACE reads with MiXCR, one entry per CDR3 protein. The sample includes more than 55,000 distinct CDR3 sequences, approximately 9% seen only once; the top ten take 15% to 20%. Germline assignment: CDR1 LGHDT and CDR2 YNNKEL (reference sequence). V was clipped by 4 bases and J by 9 bases, with 13 bases between them. The CDR3 spans 13 residues. This sample is drawn from a study of early T cells in non-severe SARS-CoV-2 infection. This TCR came from an adult who was a healthcare worker with PCR-confirmed SARS-CoV-2 infection or an uninfected control (not recorded which). The source material was whole blood. The chain uses TRBV3-1 and TRBJ2-1; tentatively, D is TRBD1 (5 bases). The CDR3: CASSPTDIPEQFF. The CDR3 nucleotides are TGTGCCAGCAGCCCGACGGACATTCCTGAGCAGTTCTTC.